These T cell receptor beta chains were read from a single sample in a study of cytomegalovirus exposure and HLA in healthy donors. The repertoire was sequenced with immunoSEQ multiplex PCR; TCRdb's copy has only in-frame clones and lacks some. The repertoire has over 100,000 clones, roughly four fifths of them found once; the top ten carry roughly 7.2%. The sequenced sample was PBMCs. The source is a male donor in good health and CMV-seronegative. Each CDR3 is given with its conserved first and last residue. Each record gives: V gene, CDR3 length, clone size, CDR3 protein. Not all rows give a size; the values are once, few, many and, for expanded clones, a class.

>TRBV6-5|14|once
CASSSYRDSNEQFF
>TRBV5-4|14|NA
CASSVQGAMYEQYF
>TRBV7-3|15|NA
CASSFKRGWTDTQYF
>TRBV6-5|14|NA
CASSGTGAVYEQYF
>TRBV4-3|13|few
CASSQDREYEQFF
>TRBV28|14|NA
CASSLTRESSEQYF
>TRBV18|15|NA
CASSPTGSSYNEQFF
>TRBV20-1|10|NA
CSARGEGQYF
>TRBV7-9|15|few
CASSSPAGLNGELFF
>TRBV6-1|16|NA
CASSASSAANTGELFF
>TRBV28|13|NA
CASSEGGDTEAFF
>TRBV28|14|once
CASSIQRTGEGYTF
>TRBV6-1|15|NA
CASRERGPNTGELFF
>TRBV7-3|14|NA
CASSLGTGSDTQYF
>TRBV27|15|NA
CASSLDGAGHYGYTF
>TRBV5-1|18|NA
CASSSRQSGTSGHNEQFF
>TRBV6-1|14|NA
CASTPGGAGNTIYF
>TRBV5-1|12|once
CASSWDRDTQYF
>TRBV28|15|NA
CASSLSGGGKNIQYF
>TRBV5-4|13|NA
CASSLVGKETQYF
>TRBV27|16|NA
CASRRIGARSYNEQFF
>TRBV28|14|NA
CASSVPGGNYEQYF
>TRBV5-8|13|NA
CASSLGYGDTQYF
>TRBV7-6|15|NA
CASSLGGTGLETQYF
>TRBV7-9|15|NA
CSSSLADRPLVGYTF
>TRBV7-2|12|few
CASSLTRNEQFF
>TRBV28|15|NA
CASSLRLAGSYEQYF
>TRBV7-9|17|NA
CSSSLSVLAGNTGELFF
>TRBV5-1|16|once
CASSLALAGDSGEQYF
>TRBV25-1|15|NA
CASSAGGADNSPLHF
>TRBV14|15|NA
CASSPRQLVFYGYTF
>TRBV5-1|14|NA
CASSLVAGADEQYF
>TRBV27|15|NA
CASSKPGTSSYEQYF
>TRBV6-6|11|few
CASKAGGEQYF
>TRBV5-4|15|NA
CASSLGLAGTDTQYF
>TRBV5-3|13|few
CARGGRGYGELFF
>TRBV28|16|NA
CASSLAGVVTNEKLFF
>TRBV19|15|NA
CASSMGQGAGNEQFF
>TRBV9|15|NA
CASRGLAGATDTQYF
>TRBV7-6|14|NA
CASRRGGGYNEQFF
>TRBV7-8|16|NA
CASSLVVGANTGELFF
>TRBV6-5|16|NA
CASSSKSGSSYNEQFF
>TRBV9|15|once
CASSVESGSYNEQFF